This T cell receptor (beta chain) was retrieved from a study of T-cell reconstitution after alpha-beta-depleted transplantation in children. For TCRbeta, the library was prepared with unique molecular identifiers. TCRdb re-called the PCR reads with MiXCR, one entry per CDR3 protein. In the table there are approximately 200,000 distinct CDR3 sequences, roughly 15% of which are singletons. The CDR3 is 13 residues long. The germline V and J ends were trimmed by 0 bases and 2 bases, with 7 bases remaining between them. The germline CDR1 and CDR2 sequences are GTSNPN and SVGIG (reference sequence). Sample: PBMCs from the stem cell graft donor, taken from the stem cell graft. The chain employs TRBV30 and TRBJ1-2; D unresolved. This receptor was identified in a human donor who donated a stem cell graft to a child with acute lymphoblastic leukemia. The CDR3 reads CAWSVSQNYGYTF. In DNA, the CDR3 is TGTGCCTGGAGTGTCTCACAGAACTATGGCTACACCTTC.